This T cell receptor beta chain was recorded in a study of cytomegalovirus exposure and HLA in healthy donors. Germline V gene sequence: CDR1 LNHDA, CDR2 SQIVND (reference sequence). This CDR3 spans 16 amino acids. V shed 10 bases and J 4 bases; nucleotides not matched to a gene: 13. Vbeta (60) and Jbeta (13) primers were used in the PCR. Some clones are missing from TCRdb's copy, which holds only in-frame ones; the method was immunoSEQ multiplex PCR. Of around 210,000 clones listed, 65% to 80% are singletons. The receptor was isolated from a man in his forties or fifties in good health and CMV-seronegative. Sequencing was carried out using PBMCs. The chain has TRBV19 and TRBJ2-3; 11 bases are a match to TRBD1. CDR3 loop: CATSPGTGGLADTQYF. The CDR3 DNA reads as TGTGCCACTTCACCCGGGACAGGGGGTTTGGCAGATACGCAGTATTTT.